This paragraph reports one T cell receptor (beta chain). The antigen remains undetermined. V dropped 6 bases and J dropped 0 bases, with 14 bases sitting between them. CDR3 length equals 14 residues. Germline CDR1 and CDR2: DFQATT and SNEGSKA (reference sequence). This specimen comes from a study of blood T cells in healthy people across ages. Study-level results: In older individuals, TCR beta diversity per million T cells was lower, falling roughly linearly with age.

A sample-barcoded 5' primer and a J-beta primer mix were used in a second PCR of roughly 6 to 12 cycles. MiXCR, applied by TCRdb to the 5' RACE reads, yields one record per CDR3 protein. Of 750,000 to 1,000,000 distinct CDR3 sequences listed, 25% to 35% are singletons. The same sample was also studied in work on T cells of mothers and their children. That paper notes: Each child contributed approximately 3.3 million TCR beta CDR3 reads, while each mother contributed over 10 million.

The receptor was derived from a woman between 35 and 50 years old in good health. The sample taken for sequencing was blood. This chain links TRBV20-1 with TRBJ1-2, with a tentative D call TRBD1 (6 bases). The CDR3 here is CSADPRQANYGYTF. Written as DNA, the CDR3 is TGCAGTGCAGATCCGCGACAGGCTAACTATGGCTACACCTTC.